This T cell receptor beta chain comes out of a study of blood T cell repertoires in COVID-19. Assay used: immunoSEQ multiplex PCR; TCRdb lists only in-frame clones, some missing. This sample carries over 100,000 clones, over 65% of them seen once, and the ten largest clones take over 15%. This CDR3 is 20 amino acids long. The germline V gene has CDR1 LGHNA and CDR2 YNFKEQ. The ends were cut back, 0 bases at V and 0 bases at J, with 21 bases in the middle. The sample taken for sequencing was peripheral blood. The chain is built from TRBV4-2 and TRBJ1-3; D is uncertain. The clonotype comes from a woman aged 55-69 years with acute or convalescent COVID-19. CDR3 sequence reads: CASSQELAATTWSSGNTIYF. CDR3 in DNA: TGTGCCAGCAGCCAAGAACTCGCGGCAACAACTTGGAGCTCTGGAAACACCATATATTTT.